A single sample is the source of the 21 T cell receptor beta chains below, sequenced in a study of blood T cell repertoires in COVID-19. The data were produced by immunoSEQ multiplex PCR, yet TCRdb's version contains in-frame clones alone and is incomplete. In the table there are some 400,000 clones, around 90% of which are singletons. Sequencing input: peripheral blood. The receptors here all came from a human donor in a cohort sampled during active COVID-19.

DNA for the CDR3: TGTGCCAGCAGCTTAGGAGCGGGGGGGCCCTCAGATACGCAGTATTTT. Translated: CASSLGAGGPSDTQYF. The rearrangement joins TRBV7-2 to TRBJ2-3, with TRBD2 identical over 10 bases. With V trimmed by 1 base and J by 4 bases, 5 bases remained unmatched. This CDR3 has 16 amino acids. CDR1 SGHTA and CDR2 FQGNSA come from the germline V gene.

CDR3 in amino acids: CAWSTSTGEAFF. CDR3 coding DNA: TGTGCCTGGAGTACCTCCACAGGAGAAGCTTTCTTT. The chain has TRBV30 and TRBJ1-1, with D perhaps TRBD1 (5 bases). This CDR3 spans 12 amino acids. Germline values: CDR1 GTSNPN, CDR2 SVGIG (reference sequence). Trimming left V 2 bases short and J 8 bases short, with 12 bases between.

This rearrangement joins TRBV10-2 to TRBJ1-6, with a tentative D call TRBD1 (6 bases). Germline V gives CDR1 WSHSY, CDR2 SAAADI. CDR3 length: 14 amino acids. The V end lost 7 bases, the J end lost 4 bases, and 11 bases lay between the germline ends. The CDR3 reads CASNTGQYNSPLHF. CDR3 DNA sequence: TGCGCCAGCAACACAGGGCAATATAATTCACCCCTCCACTTT.

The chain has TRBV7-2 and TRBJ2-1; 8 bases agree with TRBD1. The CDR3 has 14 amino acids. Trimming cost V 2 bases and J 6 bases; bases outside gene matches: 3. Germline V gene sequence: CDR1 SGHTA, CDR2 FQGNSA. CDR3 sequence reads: CASSLNTGGNEQFF. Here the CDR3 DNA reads TGTGCCAGCAGCTTAAATACAGGGGGCAATGAGCAGTTCTTC.

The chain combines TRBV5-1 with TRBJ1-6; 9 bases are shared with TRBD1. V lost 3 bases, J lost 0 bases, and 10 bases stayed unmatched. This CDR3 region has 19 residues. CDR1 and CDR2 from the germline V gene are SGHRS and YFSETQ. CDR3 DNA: TGCGCCAGCAGCTCCGGGACAGGGAACCCGAGCTCCTATAATTCACCCCTCCACTTT. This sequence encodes CASSSGTGNPSSYNSPLHF.

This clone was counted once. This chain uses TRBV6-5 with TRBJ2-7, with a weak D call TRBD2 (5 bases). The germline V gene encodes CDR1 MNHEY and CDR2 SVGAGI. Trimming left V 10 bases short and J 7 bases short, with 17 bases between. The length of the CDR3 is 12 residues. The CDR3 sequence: CATHRPTGEQYF. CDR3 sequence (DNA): TGTGCCACCCATAGACCGACGGGGGAGCAGTACTTC.

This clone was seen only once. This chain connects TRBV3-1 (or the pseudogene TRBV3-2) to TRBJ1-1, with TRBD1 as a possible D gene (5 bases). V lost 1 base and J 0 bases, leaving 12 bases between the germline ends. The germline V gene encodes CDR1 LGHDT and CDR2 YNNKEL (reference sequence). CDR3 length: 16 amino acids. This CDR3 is CASSQGRGYMNTEAFF. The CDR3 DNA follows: TGTGCCAGCAGCCAAGGGCGGGGCTACATGAACACTGAAGCTTTCTTT.

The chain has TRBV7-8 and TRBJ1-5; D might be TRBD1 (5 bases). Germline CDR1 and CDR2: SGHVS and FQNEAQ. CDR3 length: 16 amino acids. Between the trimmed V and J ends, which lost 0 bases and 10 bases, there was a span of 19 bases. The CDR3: CASSLAEEGLRFPQHF. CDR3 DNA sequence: TGTGCCAGCAGCTTAGCTGAGGAGGGGCTCAGGTTTCCCCAGCATTTT.

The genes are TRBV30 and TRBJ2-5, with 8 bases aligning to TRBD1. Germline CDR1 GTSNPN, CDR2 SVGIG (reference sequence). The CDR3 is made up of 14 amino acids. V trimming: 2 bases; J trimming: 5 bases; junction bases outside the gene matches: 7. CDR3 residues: CAWSLDRGHETQYF. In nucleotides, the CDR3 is TGTGCCTGGAGTCTAGACAGGGGCCACGAGACCCAGTACTTC.

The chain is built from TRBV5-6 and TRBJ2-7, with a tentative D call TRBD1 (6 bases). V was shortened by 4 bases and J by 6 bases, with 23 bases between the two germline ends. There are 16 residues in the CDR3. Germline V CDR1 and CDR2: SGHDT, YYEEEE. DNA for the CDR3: TGTGCCAGCAGCGAACAACCAGGGGTGTCTCGGGGCGAGCAGTACTTC. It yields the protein CASSEQPGVSRGEQYF.

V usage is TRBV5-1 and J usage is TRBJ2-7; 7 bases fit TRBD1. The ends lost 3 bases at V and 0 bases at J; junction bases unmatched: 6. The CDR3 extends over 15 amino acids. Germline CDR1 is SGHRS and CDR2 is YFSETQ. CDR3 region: CASSYLTGDSYEQYF. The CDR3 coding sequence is TGCGCCAGCAGCTACCTAACAGGGGACTCCTACGAGCAGTACTTC.

The CDR3: CATSANTGTGNQPQHF. CDR3 nucleotide sequence: TGTGCCACCAGTGCGAACACCGGGACAGGCAATCAGCCCCAGCATTTT. The rearrangement uses TRBV24-1 and TRBJ1-5; 7 nucleotides line up with TRBD1. Germline trimming cut 5 bases from V and 2 bases from J; bases unmatched to any gene: 8. The germline CDR1 and CDR2 sequences are KGHDR and SFDVKD. The length of the CDR3 is 16 residues.

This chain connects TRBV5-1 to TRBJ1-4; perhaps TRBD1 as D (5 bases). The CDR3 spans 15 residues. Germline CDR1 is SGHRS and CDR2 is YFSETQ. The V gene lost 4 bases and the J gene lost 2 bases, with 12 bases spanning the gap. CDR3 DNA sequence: TGCGCCAGCAGCGAGCAACCAGGGACTAATGAAAAACTGTTTTTT. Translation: CASSEQPGTNEKLFF.

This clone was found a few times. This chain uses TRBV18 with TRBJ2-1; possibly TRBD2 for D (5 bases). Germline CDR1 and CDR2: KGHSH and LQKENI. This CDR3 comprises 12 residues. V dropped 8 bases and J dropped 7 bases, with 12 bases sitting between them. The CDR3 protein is CASNEGSNEQFF. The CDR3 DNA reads TGTGCCAGCAACGAGGGTTCGAATGAGCAGTTCTTC.

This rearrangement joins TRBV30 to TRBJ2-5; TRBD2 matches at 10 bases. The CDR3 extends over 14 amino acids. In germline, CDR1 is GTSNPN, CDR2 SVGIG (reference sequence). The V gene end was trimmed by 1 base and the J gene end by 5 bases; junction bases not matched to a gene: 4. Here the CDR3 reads CAWSEGLAYETQYF. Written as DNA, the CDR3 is TGTGCCTGGAGTGAGGGACTAGCGTACGAGACCCAGTACTTC. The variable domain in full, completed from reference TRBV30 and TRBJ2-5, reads SQTIHQWPATLVQPVGSPLSLECTVEGTSNPNLYWYRQAAGRGLQLLFYSVGIGQISSEVPQNLSASRPQDRQFILSSKKLLLSDSGFYLCAWSEGLAYETQYFGPGTRLLVL.

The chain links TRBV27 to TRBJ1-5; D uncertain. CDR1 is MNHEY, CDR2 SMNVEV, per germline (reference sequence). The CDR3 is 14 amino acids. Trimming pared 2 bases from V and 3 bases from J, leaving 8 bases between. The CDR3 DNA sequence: TGTGCCAGCAGTTTAGCAGGTAACAATCAGCCCCAGCATTTT. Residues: CASSLAGNNQPQHF.

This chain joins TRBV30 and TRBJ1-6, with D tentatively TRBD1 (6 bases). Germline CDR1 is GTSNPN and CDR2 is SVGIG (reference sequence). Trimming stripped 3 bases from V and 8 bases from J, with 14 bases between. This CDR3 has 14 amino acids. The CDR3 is CAWSRRQEYSPLHF. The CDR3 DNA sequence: TGTGCCTGGAGCCGGAGACAGGAATATTCACCCCTCCACTTT.

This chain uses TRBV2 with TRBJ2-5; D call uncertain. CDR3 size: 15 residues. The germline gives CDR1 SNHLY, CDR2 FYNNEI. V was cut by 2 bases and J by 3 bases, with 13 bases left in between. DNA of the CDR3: TGTGCCAGCAGTGAATTCGGTCGGTTTGAAGAGACCCAGTACTTC. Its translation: CASSEFGRFEETQYF.

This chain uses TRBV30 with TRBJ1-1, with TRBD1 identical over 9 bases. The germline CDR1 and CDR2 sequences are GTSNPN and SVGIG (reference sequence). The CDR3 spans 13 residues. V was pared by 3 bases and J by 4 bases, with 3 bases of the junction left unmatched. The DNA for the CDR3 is TGTGCCTGGAGGGGACAGGGAGCCACTGAAGCTTTCTTT. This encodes CAWRGQGATEAFF.

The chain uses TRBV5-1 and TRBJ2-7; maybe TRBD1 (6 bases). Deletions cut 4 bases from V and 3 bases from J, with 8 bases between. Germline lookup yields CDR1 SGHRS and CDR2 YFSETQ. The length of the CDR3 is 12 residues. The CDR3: CASSQQGYEQYF. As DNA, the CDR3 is TGCGCCAGCAGCCAACAGGGCTACGAGCAGTACTTC.

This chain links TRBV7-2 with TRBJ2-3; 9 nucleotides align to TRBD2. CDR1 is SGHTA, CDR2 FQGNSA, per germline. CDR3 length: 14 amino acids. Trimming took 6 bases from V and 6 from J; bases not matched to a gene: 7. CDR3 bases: TGTGCCAGCAGACAAGGACTAGCGAGGGATACGCAGTATTTT. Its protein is CASRQGLARDTQYF.